These T cell receptor beta chains were read from a single sample in a study of metastatic and nonmetastatic thyroid tumors. TCRdb reprocessed the PCR reads using MiXCR. The profile shows about 52,000 clones, roughly 15% of them singletons. Specimen: blood. Receptors were obtained from a female donor with papillary thyroid cancer or a benign thyroid nodule (not recorded which). Some clones in this sample may be carry-over from other donors' samples. The conserved cysteine and the conserved F or W are not part of the CDR3 here. Each record gives: J gene, V gene, CDR3 protein.

>TRBJ1-1|TRBV2
ASRGLGTEDF
>TRBJ1-1|TRBV27
ASSPRPGTEAF
>TRBJ2-5|TRBV5-5
ASSQGLAREETQY
>TRBJ2-3|TRBV9
ASKSAHTDTQY
>TRBJ1-5|TRBV13
ASSFGSNQPQH
>TRBJ2-2|TRBV2
ASKGRAGTGELF
>TRBJ2-1|TRBV2
ASRILGLAKNEQF
>TRBJ2-7|TRBV6-4
ASSPFGMTSGSSYEQY
>TRBJ1-3|TRBV6-1
ASSVHSGGTIY
>TRBJ2-7|TRBV6-1
ASSEGRDSEQY
>TRBJ2-1|TRBV6-1
ASSEVPAEQF
>TRBJ1-1|TRBV5-4
ASSGREGSVTEAF
>TRBJ2-7|TRBV7-6
ASSKGLAGGISYEQY
>TRBJ2-5|TRBV28
ASTTGRGVTQY
>TRBJ2-3|TRBV28
ASSTDLLDTQY
>TRBJ1-6|TRBV3-1
ASRGPDNSPLH
>TRBJ2-1|TRBV11-3
ASSLSGEGNEQF
>TRBJ1-1|TRBV11-2
ASSFSSGAGEPTEAF
>TRBJ2-3|TRBV13
ASSQGGDTDTQY
>TRBJ1-4|TRBV18
ASSERQDEKLF
>TRBJ2-7|TRBV20-1
SASVSRVYEQY
>TRBJ2-3|TRBV6-6
ASRTSSGRMRTDTQY
>TRBJ1-1|TRBV30
AWKSGRINTEAF
>TRBJ2-7|TRBV28
ASRSQGSGYEHY